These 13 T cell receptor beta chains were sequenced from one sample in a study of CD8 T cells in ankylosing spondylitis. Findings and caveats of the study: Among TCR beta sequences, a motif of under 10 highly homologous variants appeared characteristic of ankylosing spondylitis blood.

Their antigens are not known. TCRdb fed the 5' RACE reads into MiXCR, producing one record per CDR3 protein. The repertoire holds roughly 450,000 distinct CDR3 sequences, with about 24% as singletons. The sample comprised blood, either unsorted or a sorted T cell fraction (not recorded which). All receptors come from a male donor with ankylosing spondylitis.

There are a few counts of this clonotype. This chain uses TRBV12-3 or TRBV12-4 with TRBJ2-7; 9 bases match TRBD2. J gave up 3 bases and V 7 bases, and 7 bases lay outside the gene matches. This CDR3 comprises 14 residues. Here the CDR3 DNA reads TGTGCCAGCACCCAAGCGGGAGGCTACTACGAGCAGTACTTC. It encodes CASTQAGGYYEQYF.

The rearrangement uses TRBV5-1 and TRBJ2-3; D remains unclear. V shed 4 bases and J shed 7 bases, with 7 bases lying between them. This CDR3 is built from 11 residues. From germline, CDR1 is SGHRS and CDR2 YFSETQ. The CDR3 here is CASSTDYTQYF. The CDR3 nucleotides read TGCGCCAGCAGCACCGATTATACGCAGTATTTT.

The CDR3: CASSLGRGGTEAFF. CDR3 nucleotide sequence: TGTGCCAGTAGTCTCGGCAGGGGAGGCACTGAAGCTTTCTTT. V gene TRBV19 combines with J gene TRBJ1-1, with D maybe TRBD1 (6 bases). Germline CDR1 and CDR2: LNHDA and SQIVND (reference sequence). The germline V and J ends were trimmed by 5 bases and 4 bases, with 14 bases remaining between them. CDR3 length equals 14 residues.

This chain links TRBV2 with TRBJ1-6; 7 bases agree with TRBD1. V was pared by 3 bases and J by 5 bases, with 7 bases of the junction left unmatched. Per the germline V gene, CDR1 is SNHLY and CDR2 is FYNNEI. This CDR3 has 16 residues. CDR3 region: CASSEEGALNNSPLHF. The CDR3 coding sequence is TGTGCCAGCAGTGAGGAGGGGGCGCTCAATAATTCACCCCTCCACTTT.

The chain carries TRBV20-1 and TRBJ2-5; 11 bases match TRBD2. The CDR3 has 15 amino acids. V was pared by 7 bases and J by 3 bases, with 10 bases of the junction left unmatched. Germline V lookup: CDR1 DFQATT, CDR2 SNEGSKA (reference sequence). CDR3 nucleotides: TGCAGTGGAGGACTACTAGCGGGAGTGGAAGAGACCCAGTACTTC. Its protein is CSGGLLAGVEETQYF.

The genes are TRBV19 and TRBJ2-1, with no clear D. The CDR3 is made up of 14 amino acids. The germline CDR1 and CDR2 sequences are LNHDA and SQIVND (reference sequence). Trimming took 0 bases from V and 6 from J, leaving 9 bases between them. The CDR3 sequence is CASSIEETGNEQFF. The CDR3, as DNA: TGTGCCAGTAGTATAGAGGAGACTGGCAATGAGCAGTTCTTC. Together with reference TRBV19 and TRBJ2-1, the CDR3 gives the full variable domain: DGGITQSPKYLFRKEGQNVTLSCEQNLNHDAMYWYRQDPGQGLRLIYYSQIVNDFQKGDIAEGYSVSREKKESFPLTVTSAQKNPTAFYLCASSIEETGNEQFFGPGTRLTVL.

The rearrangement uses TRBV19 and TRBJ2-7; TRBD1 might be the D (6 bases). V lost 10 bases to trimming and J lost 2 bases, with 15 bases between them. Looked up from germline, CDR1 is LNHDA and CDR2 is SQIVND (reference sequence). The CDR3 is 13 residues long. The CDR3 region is CATRGGTPYEQYF. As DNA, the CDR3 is TGTGCCACCCGAGGGGGTACCCCCTACGAGCAGTACTTC.

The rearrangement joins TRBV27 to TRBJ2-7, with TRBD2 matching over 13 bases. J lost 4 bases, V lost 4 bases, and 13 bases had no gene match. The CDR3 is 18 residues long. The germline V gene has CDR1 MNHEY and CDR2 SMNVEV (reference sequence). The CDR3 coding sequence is TGTGCCAGCAGTTCCCCCGCGGGACTAGCGGGACCAAGATACGAGCAGTACGTC. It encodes CASSSPAGLAGPRYEQYV.

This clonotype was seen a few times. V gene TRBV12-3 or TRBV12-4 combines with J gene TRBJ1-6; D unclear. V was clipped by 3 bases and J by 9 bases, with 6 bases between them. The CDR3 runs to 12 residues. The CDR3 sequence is CASSFRISPLHF. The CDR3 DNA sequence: TGTGCCAGCAGTTTTCGGATTTCACCCCTCCACTTT.

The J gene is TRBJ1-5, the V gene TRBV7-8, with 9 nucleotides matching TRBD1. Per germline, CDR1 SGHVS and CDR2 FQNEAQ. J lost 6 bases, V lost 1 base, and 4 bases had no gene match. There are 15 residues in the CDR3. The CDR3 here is CASSLDHRGLQPQHF. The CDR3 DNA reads TGTGCCAGCAGCTTAGACCACAGGGGGCTTCAGCCCCAGCATTTT. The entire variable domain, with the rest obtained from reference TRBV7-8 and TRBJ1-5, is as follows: GAGVSQSPRYKVAKRGQDVALRCDPISGHVSLFWYQQALGQGPEFLTYFQNEAQLDKSGLPSDRFFAERPEGSVSTLKIQRTQQEDSAVYLCASSLDHRGLQPQHFGDGTRLSIL.

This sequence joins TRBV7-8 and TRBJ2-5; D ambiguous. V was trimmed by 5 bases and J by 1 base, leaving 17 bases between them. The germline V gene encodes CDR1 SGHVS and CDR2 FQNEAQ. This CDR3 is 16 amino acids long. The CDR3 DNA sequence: TGTGCCAGCAGCCTTGGTCGGGTGGCGGCCCAAGAGACCCAGTACTTC. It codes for CASSLGRVAAQETQYF.

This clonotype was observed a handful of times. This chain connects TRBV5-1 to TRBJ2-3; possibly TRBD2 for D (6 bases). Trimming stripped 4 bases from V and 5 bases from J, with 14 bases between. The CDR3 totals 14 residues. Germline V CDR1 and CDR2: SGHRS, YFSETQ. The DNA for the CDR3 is TGCGCCAGCAGCACGAGGACGGGGGTAGATACGCAGTATTTT. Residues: CASSTRTGVDTQYF.

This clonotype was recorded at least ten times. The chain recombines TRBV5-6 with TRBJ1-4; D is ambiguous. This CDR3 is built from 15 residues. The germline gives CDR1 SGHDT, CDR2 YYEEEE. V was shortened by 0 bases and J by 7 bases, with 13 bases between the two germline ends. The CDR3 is CASSLGVAGREKLFF. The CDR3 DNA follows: TGTGCCAGCAGCTTGGGGGTAGCGGGCCGTGAAAAACTGTTTTTT. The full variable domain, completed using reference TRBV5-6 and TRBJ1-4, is DAGVTQSPTHLIKTRGQQVTLRCSPKSGHDTVSWYQQALGQGPQFIFQYYEEEERQRGNFPDRFSGHQFPNYSSELNVNALLLGDSALYLCASSLGVAGREKLFFGSGTQLSVL.